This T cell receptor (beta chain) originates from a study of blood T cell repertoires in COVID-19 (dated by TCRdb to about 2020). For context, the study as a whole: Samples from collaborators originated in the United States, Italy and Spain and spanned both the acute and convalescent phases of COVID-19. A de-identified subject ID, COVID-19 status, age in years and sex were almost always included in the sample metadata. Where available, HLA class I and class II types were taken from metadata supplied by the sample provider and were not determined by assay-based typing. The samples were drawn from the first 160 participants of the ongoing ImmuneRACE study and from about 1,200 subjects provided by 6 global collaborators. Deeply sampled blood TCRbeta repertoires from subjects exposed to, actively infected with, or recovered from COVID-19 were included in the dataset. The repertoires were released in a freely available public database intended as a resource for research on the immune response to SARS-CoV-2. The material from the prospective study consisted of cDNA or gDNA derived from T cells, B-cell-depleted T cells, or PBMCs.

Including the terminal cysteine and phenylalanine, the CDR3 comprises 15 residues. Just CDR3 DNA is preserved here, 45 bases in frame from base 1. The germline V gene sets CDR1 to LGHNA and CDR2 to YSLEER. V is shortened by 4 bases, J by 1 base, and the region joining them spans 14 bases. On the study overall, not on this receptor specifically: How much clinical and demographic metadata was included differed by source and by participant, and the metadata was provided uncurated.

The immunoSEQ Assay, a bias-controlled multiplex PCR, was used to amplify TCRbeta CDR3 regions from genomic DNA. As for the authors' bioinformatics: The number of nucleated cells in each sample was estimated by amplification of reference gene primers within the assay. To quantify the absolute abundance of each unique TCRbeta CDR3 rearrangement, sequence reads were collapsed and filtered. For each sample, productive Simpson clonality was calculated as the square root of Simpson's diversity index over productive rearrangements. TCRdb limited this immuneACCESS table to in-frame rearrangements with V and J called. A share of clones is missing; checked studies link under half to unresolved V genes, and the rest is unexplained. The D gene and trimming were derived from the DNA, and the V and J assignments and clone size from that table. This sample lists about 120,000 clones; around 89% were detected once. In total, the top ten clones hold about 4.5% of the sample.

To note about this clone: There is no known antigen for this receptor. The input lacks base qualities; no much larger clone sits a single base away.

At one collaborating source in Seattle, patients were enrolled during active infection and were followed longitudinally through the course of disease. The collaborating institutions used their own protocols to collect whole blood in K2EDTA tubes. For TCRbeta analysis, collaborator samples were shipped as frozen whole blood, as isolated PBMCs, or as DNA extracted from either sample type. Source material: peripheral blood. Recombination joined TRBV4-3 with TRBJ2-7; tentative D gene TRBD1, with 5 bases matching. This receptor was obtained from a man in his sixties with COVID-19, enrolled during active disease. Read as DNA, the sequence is TGCGCCAGCAGCCGGGGTCTGGGGCAGTCCTACGAGCAGTACTTC. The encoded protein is CASSRGLGQSYEQYF.